The 17 T cell receptor beta chains given below trace back to one sample, sequenced in a study of spatial heterogeneity in lung cancer. TCRdb analysed the 5' RACE reads with MiXCR anew, one entry per CDR3 protein. This table holds roughly 4,100 distinct CDR3 sequences, 24% found once. The time point denotes: sample taken at primary tumor resection. The sequenced material consisted of unsorted whole RNA from tumor, nontumor lung or frozen PBMC. The input for sequencing was PBMCs, taken at surgery. Receptor source: a female donor with early-stage non-small cell lung cancer.

A remark on this clonotype: Being off target in a library aimed at alpha chains, this beta chain has a size of little meaning. V usage is TRBV5-4 and J usage is TRBJ2-1; D may be TRBD1 (5 bases). Per germline, CDR1 SGHNT and CDR2 YYREEE (reference sequence). CDR3 length: 15 amino acids. V was clipped by 7 bases and J by 0 bases, with 14 bases between them. DNA of the CDR3: TGTGCCAGCCGGCAGGGCGAAAGCTCCTACAATGAGCAGTTCTTC. It specifies CASRQGESSYNEQFF.

This clonotype was seen more than once but under ten times. This beta chain came through as a stray read in a library set up for alpha chains, and its size says little. V is TRBV4-3 and J is TRBJ2-2; D gene uncertain. The ends were cut back, 4 bases at V and 2 bases at J, with 11 bases in the middle. The CDR3 totals 15 residues. Germline-derived CDR1 and CDR2 are LGHNA and YSLEER. The CDR3 reads CASSRARANTGELFF. CDR3 DNA sequence: TGCGCCAGCAGCCGAGCTAGGGCAAACACCGGGGAGCTGTTTTTT.

This clonotype is medium-sized (0.01 to 0.1%) by share. This beta chain is off target for a library built for alpha chains, so its abundance means little. J is TRBJ2-1 and V is TRBV9, with 11 bases lining up with TRBD2. The CDR3 has 15 residues. Germline CDR1 and CDR2: SGDLS and YYNGEE. V lost 5 bases, J lost 6 bases, and 7 bases stayed unmatched. CDR3: CASSPGTSGSNEQFF. CDR3 sequence (DNA): TGTGCCAGCAGTCCCGGGACTAGCGGTTCCAATGAGCAGTTCTTC.

This clonotype was seen a few times. Little can be read into the size of this beta chain, an off-target read in a library designed for alpha chains. The J gene is TRBJ2-7, the V gene TRBV4-3, with 8 bases matching TRBD1. Germline V gives CDR1 LGHNA, CDR2 YSLEER. The CDR3 runs 16 residues. Germline trimming cut 4 bases from V and 7 bases from J; bases unmatched to any gene: 15. In DNA, the CDR3 is TGCGCCAGCAGCCGAACTCCCGGACAGGGTTTGTTAGAGCAGTACTTC. Translated, it gives CASSRTPGQGLLEQYF.

By sample share, this clonotype is medium-sized. Found in a library prepared for alpha chains, this beta chain is an off-target read, and its abundance has little meaning. V usage is TRBV20-1 and J usage is TRBJ2-6; 7 bases match TRBD1. The V gene's germline CDR1 is DFQATT and CDR2 SNEGSKA (reference sequence). This CDR3 has 18 amino acids. V shed 0 bases and J 1 base; nucleotides not matched to a gene: 9. CDR3 protein: CSARDLRDSGSGANVLTF. The CDR3 bases are TGCAGTGCTAGAGATCTTCGGGACAGTGGATCTGGGGCCAACGTCCTGACTTTC.

Remarks on this clonotype: The size of this beta chain means little, since it is a stray read in a library made for alpha chains. The rearrangement uses TRBV28 and TRBJ2-7; 7 nucleotides agree with TRBD1. There are 14 residues in the CDR3. J was trimmed by 6 bases and V by 4 bases; bases with no gene match: 9. Germline V gives CDR1 MDHEN, CDR2 SYDVKM. Here the CDR3 reads CASSSRTGFAEQYF. The CDR3 nucleotides are TGTGCCAGCAGTTCCAGGACAGGTTTCGCCGAGCAGTACTTC. The full variable domain, its missing parts supplied by reference TRBV28 and TRBJ2-7, is DVKVTQSSRYLVKRTGEKVFLECVQDMDHENMFWYRQDPGLGLRLIYFSYDVKMKEKGDIPEGYSVSREKKERFSLILESASTNQTSMYLCASSSRTGFAEQYFGPGTRLTVT.

About this clonotype itself: Little can be read into the size of this beta chain, an off-target read in a library designed for alpha chains. CDR3 protein: CSASGAGELFF. CDR3 coding DNA: TGCAGTGCTAGCGGGGCCGGGGAGCTGTTTTTT. The chain is built from TRBV20-1 and TRBJ2-2; tentative D call: TRBD2 (5 bases). The CDR3 consists of 11 residues. The V end lost 3 bases, the J end lost 6 bases, and 5 bases lay between the germline ends. The germline gives CDR1 DFQATT, CDR2 SNEGSKA (reference sequence).

To note about this clonotype: This beta chain is an off-target read within a library intended for alpha chains, so its frequency means little. The J gene is TRBJ2-7, the V gene TRBV20-1; D not resolved. Germline V gene sequence: CDR1 DFQATT, CDR2 SNEGSKA (reference sequence). The CDR3 contains 13 residues. Trimming left V 8 bases short and J 1 base short, with 15 bases between. CDR3 DNA sequence: TGCAGTCCGGCCGGATACGGATCCTACGAGCAGTACTTC. Its translation: CSPAGYGSYEQYF.

As for this clonotype: As an off-target read in a library built for alpha chains, this beta chain has a frequency of little significance. The chain has TRBV27 and TRBJ2-5; D not resolved. Germline CDR1 is MNHEY and CDR2 is SMNVEV (reference sequence). Between the trimmed V and J ends, which lost 2 bases and 0 bases, there was a span of 10 bases. This CDR3 is 15 amino acids long. The CDR3 loop is CASSLIQSNQETQYF. In DNA form, the CDR3 reads TGTGCCAGCAGTTTAATACAGAGCAACCAAGAGACCCAGTACTTC.

This clonotype has only a few counts. This beta chain is off target for a library built for alpha chains, so its abundance means little. J is TRBJ2-1 and V is TRBV28, with a weak D call TRBD2 (6 bases). The V end was cut by 1 base, the J end by 6 bases, with 10 bases between. Germline V gene lookup returns CDR1 MDHEN and CDR2 SYDVKM. The CDR3 sequence is 14 residues long. In DNA, the CDR3 is TGTGCCAGCAGTTTATCTCCGGGACTCAATGAGCAGTTCTTC. Translated: CASSLSPGLNEQFF.

Concerning this clonotype: Found in a library prepared for alpha chains, this beta chain is an off-target read, and its abundance has little meaning. This chain connects TRBV18 to TRBJ2-3; D is possibly TRBD1 or TRBD2 (5 bases each). V shed 6 bases and J shed 2 bases, with 18 bases lying between them. The CDR3 is 16 amino acids. Germline V gene lookup returns CDR1 KGHSH and CDR2 LQKENI. Written as DNA, the CDR3 is TGTGCCAGCTCCGACGGGGCAAGCGGCACCACAGATACGCAGTATTTT. Translation: CASSDGASGTTDTQYF.

There are a few counts of this clonotype. This beta chain was picked up by a library intended for alpha chains and is off target, so its count carries little meaning. V usage is TRBV5-6 and J usage is TRBJ1-2; 7 bases align to TRBD1. The CDR3 is 13 amino acids. Germline V gene lookup returns CDR1 SGHDT and CDR2 YYEEEE. Trimming cost V 0 bases and J 5 bases; bases outside gene matches: 1. The CDR3 sequence is CASSLGRGYGYTF. CDR3 in DNA: TGTGCCAGCAGCTTGGGCAGGGGGTATGGCTACACCTTC.

In regard to this clonotype: This beta chain is a stray read from a library made for alpha chains; its abundance is not meaningful. This chain joins TRBV11-2 and TRBJ2-5; 11 bases agree with TRBD1. The CDR3 sequence is 16 residues long. The germline gives CDR1 SGHAT, CDR2 FQNNGV. V trimming: 6 bases; J trimming: 5 bases; junction bases outside the gene matches: 11. The CDR3 DNA sequence: TGTGCCAGCAGAAAATCGGCGGACAGGGGGCATGAGACCCAGTACTTC. Amino acid sequence: CASRKSADRGHETQYF.

Comment on this clonotype: Because this beta chain is a stray read in a library intended to capture alpha chains, its abundance should not be given much weight. J is TRBJ2-7 and V is TRBV12-3 or TRBV12-4; 9 bases map to TRBD1. J was trimmed by 0 bases and V by 6 bases; bases with no gene match: 9. The CDR3 consists of 16 residues. In DNA, the CDR3 is TGTGCCAGCAGCGAAAGCCGGGACAGGGCCTCCTACGAGCAGTACTTC. Its translation is CASSESRDRASYEQYF.

By its share, this clonotype is medium-sized. This beta chain came through as a stray read in a library set up for alpha chains, and its size says little. The chain uses TRBV19 and TRBJ2-5; D unresolved. The germline V gene encodes CDR1 LNHDA and CDR2 SQIVND (reference sequence). CDR3 size: 11 residues. Trimming took off 7 bases at V and 5 bases at J, with 8 bases between the two ends. This CDR3 is CASKSEETQYF. CDR3 sequence (DNA): TGTGCCAGTAAGTCCGAGGAGACCCAGTACTTC.

This clonotype was found a few times. This beta chain appears as a stray read in a library generated for alpha chains; its size is not informative. The chain uses TRBV5-1 and TRBJ2-7; no firm D call. V shed 4 bases and J shed 4 bases, with 18 bases lying between them. The CDR3 extends over 15 amino acids. The germline V gene encodes CDR1 SGHRS and CDR2 YFSETQ. The CDR3 here is CASSAAGVSLYEQYF. CDR3 nucleotides: TGCGCCAGCAGCGCCGCTGGGGTCAGCCTTTACGAGCAGTACTTC.

Notes on this clonotype: This beta chain appears as a stray read in a library generated for alpha chains; its size is not informative. The chain uses TRBV7-9 and TRBJ2-7; no clear D gene. The CDR3 has 12 residues. CDR1 and CDR2 from the germline V gene are SEHNR and FQNEAQ (reference sequence). Trimming cost V 3 bases and J 3 bases, with 6 bases left between them. CDR3 in amino acids: CASSFAVYEQYF. The CDR3 DNA sequence: TGTGCCAGCAGCTTTGCAGTCTACGAGCAGTACTTC.